Shown below are 8 T cell receptor beta chains from a single sample sequenced in a study of blood T cell repertoires in COVID-19. Sequenced by immunoSEQ multiplex PCR; TCRdb stores in-frame clones only, minus some. Among roughly 100,000 clones listed, roughly 80% were seen once. Input material: peripheral blood. These receptors were taken from a woman between 65 and 79 years old with acute or convalescent COVID-19.

The rearrangement uses TRBV29-1 and TRBJ2-2; 8 positions match TRBD2. The germline V gene has CDR1 SQVTM and CDR2 ANQGSEA. Trimming removed 5 bases from V and 3 bases from J; junction bases left unmatched: 8. The CDR3 has 15 residues. The CDR3 protein is CSVKTGGLDTGELFF. The CDR3 DNA reads as TGCAGCGTTAAAACGGGGGGGCTGGACACCGGGGAGCTGTTTTTT.

This chain joins TRBV7-9 and TRBJ2-5; TRBD2 agrees at 10 bases. Germline CDR1 is SEHNR and CDR2 is FQNEAQ (reference sequence). With 2 bases clipped from V and 5 bases from J, the junction kept 11 bases outside the gene matches. The CDR3 spans 17 residues. CDR3 DNA: TGTGCCAGCAGCTTAAGTCGGCTAGCGGGGGCAGGGGAGACCCAGTACTTC. Its protein is CASSLSRLAGAGETQYF.

The chain combines TRBV7-8 with TRBJ1-3, with D possibly being TRBD1 (6 bases). The germline V gene encodes CDR1 SGHVS and CDR2 FQNEAQ. The CDR3 spans 15 residues. Deletions cut 6 bases from V and 0 bases from J, with 12 bases between. The CDR3 nucleotides are TGTGCCAGCAGTCGTTGGACAGACTCTGGAAACACCATATATTTT. This translates into CASSRWTDSGNTIYF.

Only a few counts were recorded for this clone. The chain is built from TRBV6-2 or TRBV6-3 and TRBJ1-6; 8 bases agree with TRBD1. V was clipped by 5 bases and J by 9 bases; unmatched bases: 6. CDR1 is MNHEY and CDR2 is SVGEGT in the germline V gene. The CDR3 runs to 14 residues. CDR3 in amino acids: CASSTGTGFSPLHF. The CDR3 DNA sequence: TGTGCCAGCAGTACCGGGACAGGCTTTTCACCCCTCCACTTT.

The chain links TRBV29-1 to TRBJ2-3, with TRBD2 matching over 9 bases. In germline, CDR1 is SQVTM, CDR2 ANQGSEA. V was pared by 7 bases and J by 6 bases, with 14 bases of the junction left unmatched. The CDR3 extends over 15 amino acids. The CDR3 DNA sequence: TGCAGCGCCCCAGGTGCGGGGGGGACTCTGGATACGCAGTATTTT. This sequence encodes CSAPGAGGTLDTQYF.

The rearrangement uses TRBV7-8 and TRBJ2-7; D is unclear. The CDR3 contains 13 residues. V gave up 0 bases and J gave up 1 base, with 4 bases separating them. Germline V CDR1 and CDR2: SGHVS, FQNEAQ. The DNA of the CDR3 is TGTGCCAGCAGCTTAGCGGCTTCCTACGAGCAGTACTTC. Protein: CASSLAASYEQYF.

V and J are TRBV28 and TRBJ1-6; 8 bases agree with TRBD1. Germline CDR1 reads MDHEN; CDR2 reads SYDVKM. The V segment lost 5 bases and the J segment 7 bases; nucleotides outside the gene matches: 7. This CDR3 is 15 amino acids long. The CDR3 DNA sequence: TGTGCCAGCAGTAACGACAGGGGTGAAAATTCACCCCTCCACTTT. Protein sequence: CASSNDRGENSPLHF.

The chain is built from TRBV27 and TRBJ2-7; D not resolved. V dropped 5 bases and J dropped 0 bases, with 11 bases sitting between them. Germline loops: CDR1 MNHEY, CDR2 SMNVEV (reference sequence). The CDR3 has 14 amino acids. The CDR3 DNA sequence: TGTGCCAGCAGTCCCCGGGTCTTCTCCTACGAGCAGTACTTC. Translated, it gives CASSPRVFSYEQYF.